This T cell receptor (beta chain) was captured by sequencing in a study of shared clonotypes between healthy human individuals. Background on the study: Donors were two women and a few men aged 18 to 49.

This clone was seen a single time. What it binds is unknown. The CDR3 has 16 amino acids. The germline CDR1 and CDR2 sequences are MGHDK and SYGVNS. After removal of 1 base from V and 4 bases from J, the junction contained 9 bases not matched to a gene. Study findings and constraints: A small donor pool kept down the genetic and exposure-history diversity that was represented.

Clones were read by immunoSEQ multiplex PCR, and TCRdb kept only the in-frame ones, dropping some. The top ten clones hold around 0.14% of a sample with about 2.4 million clones, more than 90% of them seen once. What was sequenced was naive CD4+ T cells sorted from blood. Regarding subset: CD45RA+ positively selected. The clonotype was recovered from a man younger than 30 in good health. This chain uses TRBV25-1 with TRBJ1-2; 7 bases line up with TRBD1. The CDR3 loop reads CASSESTGAIFYGYTF. Written as DNA, the CDR3 is TGTGCCAGCAGTGAATCTACAGGGGCTATTTTCTATGGCTACACCTTC.